The 17 T cell receptor beta chains reported below all come from one sample, sequenced in a study of blood T cell repertoires in COVID-19. Clones were read by immunoSEQ multiplex PCR, and TCRdb kept only the in-frame ones, dropping some. The repertoire holds over 40,000 clones, with about 88% as singletons. Source material: peripheral blood. These receptors originate from a human donor in a cohort sampled during active COVID-19.

The chain joins TRBV12-3 or TRBV12-4 to TRBJ1-6, with D hard to call. V shed 4 bases and J shed 11 bases, with 12 bases lying between them. The CDR3 is made up of 13 amino acids. CDR3: CASSSSVGAPLHF. CDR3 bases: TGTGCCAGCAGTTCCAGTGTTGGAGCACCCCTCCACTTT.

The chain is built from TRBV6-6 and TRBJ1-6; no firm D call. The germline V gene encodes CDR1 MNHNY and CDR2 SVGAGI (reference sequence). The CDR3 has 14 residues. The V and J ends lost 6 bases and 10 bases respectively, with 16 bases between them. The CDR3 spells CASSPQMANSPLHF. DNA for the CDR3: TGTGCCAGCAGCCCACAGATGGCAAACTCACCCCTCCACTTT.

This rearrangement joins TRBV7-8 to TRBJ2-7, with TRBD2 matching 7 bases. The CDR3 extends over 16 amino acids. Per germline, CDR1 SGHVS and CDR2 FQNEAQ. Unmatched junction bases numbered 10, after V lost 1 base and J lost 4 bases. CDR3 nucleotides: TGTGCCAGCAGCTTAGGGGAGGGGACTATTATGTACGAGCAGTACTTC. Its protein product is CASSLGEGTIMYEQYF.

This chain links TRBV2 with TRBJ2-7, with TRBD1 identical over 7 bases. CDR3 length equals 12 residues. Germline CDR1 reads SNHLY; CDR2 reads FYNNEI. V dropped 10 bases and J dropped 2; count of bases not matched to a gene: 5. For the CDR3, the DNA is TGTGCCACTGCTCAGGGGGCCTACGAGCAGTACTTC. Its protein product is CATAQGAYEQYF.

The rearrangement uses TRBV29-1 and TRBJ2-5, with TRBD1 matching 7 bases. Losses at the gene ends were 1 base for V and 6 bases for J; bases not matched to a gene: 11. Germline assignment: CDR1 SQVTM and CDR2 ANQGSEA. The CDR3 runs to 15 residues. For the CDR3, the DNA is TGCAGCGTTGAAGGATACAGGGGCTCGTCGAAGACCCAGTACTTC. Protein: CSVEGYRGSSKTQYF.

The chain has TRBV11-2 and TRBJ2-1; 9 bases map to TRBD2. The CDR3 is made up of 16 amino acids. Germline loops: CDR1 SGHAT, CDR2 FQNNGV. The V gene end was trimmed by 5 bases and the J gene end by 10 bases; junction bases not matched to a gene: 15. The CDR3 sequence: CASSLSTSGDTREQFF. The CDR3 DNA reads TGTGCCAGCAGCCTCTCGACTAGCGGAGATACAAGGGAGCAGTTCTTC. Variable domain in full (rest from reference TRBV11-2 and TRBJ2-1): EAGVAQSPRYKIIEKRQSVAFWCNPISGHATLYWYQQILGQGPKLLIQFQNNGVVDDSQLPKDRFSAERLKGVDSTLKIQPAKLEDSAVYLCASSLSTSGDTREQFFGPGTRLTVL.

The chain is built from TRBV24-1 and TRBJ2-1; 9 bases are a match to TRBD2. The V gene's germline CDR1 is KGHDR and CDR2 SFDVKD. V trimming: 6 bases; J trimming: 6 bases; junction bases outside the gene matches: 11. The length of the CDR3 is 16 residues. The CDR3 bases are TGTGCCACCAGTACCCTAACCCTAGCGGGGTTCAATGAGCAGTTCTTC. It specifies CATSTLTLAGFNEQFF.

This sequence joins TRBV5-1 and TRBJ2-1; TRBD2 matches 12 bases. CDR3 size: 15 residues. Germline CDR1 is SGHRS and CDR2 is YFSETQ. After removal of 2 bases from V and 5 bases from J, the junction contained 2 bases not matched to a gene. The CDR3 is CASSLTSGRHNEQFF. CDR3 nucleotides: TGCGCCAGCAGCTTAACTAGCGGGAGGCACAATGAGCAGTTCTTC.

The chain employs TRBV2 and TRBJ1-6; possibly TRBD1 for D (6 bases). Between the trimmed V and J ends, which lost 8 bases and 1 base, there was a span of 15 bases. Per the germline V gene, CDR1 is SNHLY and CDR2 is FYNNEI. This CDR3 has 16 residues. This CDR3 reads CASGSSGQSYNSPLHF. CDR3 sequence (DNA): TGTGCCAGCGGATCTTCCGGACAGTCCTATAATTCACCCCTCCACTTT.

This chain joins TRBV7-6 and TRBJ2-1, with 9 positions matching TRBD2. J lost 6 bases, V lost 5 bases, and 14 bases had no gene match. The CDR3 sequence is 17 residues long. The V gene's germline CDR1 is SGHVS and CDR2 FNYEAQ. This CDR3 is CASSPRASGVPPNEQFF. The CDR3 coding sequence is TGTGCCAGCAGCCCTCGCGCTAGCGGGGTCCCCCCCAATGAGCAGTTCTTC. Together with reference TRBV7-6 and TRBJ2-1, the CDR3 gives the full variable domain: GAGVSQSPRYKVTKRGQDVALRCDPISGHVSLYWYRQALGQGPEFLTYFNYEAQQDKSGLPNDRFSAERPEGSISTLTIQRTEQRDSAMYRCASSPRASGVPPNEQFFGPGTRLTVL.

The table lists this clone with a count of one. The chain is built from TRBV28 and TRBJ1-5; TRBD1 might be the D (5 bases). Looked up from germline, CDR1 is MDHEN and CDR2 is SYDVKM. The V end was cut by 5 bases, the J end by 0 bases, with 14 bases between. The CDR3 is 16 residues long. CDR3 DNA sequence: TGTGCCAGCAGTATTGCGGGGGGGGTTAGCAATCAGCCCCAGCATTTT. Translating it yields CASSIAGGVSNQPQHF.

Worth noting for this clone: The junction shows a germline mismatch at one end, possibly a read error. This chain links TRBV18 with TRBJ2-7, with a tentative D call TRBD2 (5 bases). The CDR3 totals 13 residues. Germline CDR1 KGHSH, CDR2 LQKENI. The CDR3 DNA reads TGTGCCAGCTCACCTACCCAGTCCGGGCAGCGGAACTTC. Protein sequence: CASSPTQSGQRNF. Full variable domain (outside the CDR3, taken from reference TRBV18 and TRBJ2-7): NAGVMQNPRHLVRRRGQEARLRCSPMKGHSHVYWYRQLPEEGLKFMVYLQKENIIDESGMPKERFSAEFPKEGPSILRIQQVVRGDSAAYFCASSPTQSGQRNFGPGTRLTVT.

The V and J genes are TRBV7-8 and TRBJ2-2; D is possibly TRBD1 (5 bases). In germline, CDR1 is SGHVS, CDR2 FQNEAQ. The CDR3 consists of 14 residues. The V end was cut by 1 base, the J end by 6 bases, with 9 bases between. The CDR3 nucleotides read TGTGCCAGCAGCTTAGAGGGGCAGCCCGGGGAGCTGTTTTTT. Encoded protein: CASSLEGQPGELFF. Supplemented by reference TRBV7-8 and TRBJ2-2, the full variable domain reads GAGVSQSPRYKVAKRGQDVALRCDPISGHVSLFWYQQALGQGPEFLTYFQNEAQLDKSGLPSDRFFAERPEGSVSTLKIQRTQQEDSAVYLCASSLEGQPGELFFGEGSRLTVL.

The V and J genes are TRBV5-1 and TRBJ2-5; 7 bases are a match to TRBD2. V lost 4 bases, J lost 3 bases, and 6 bases stayed unmatched. The CDR3 runs 14 residues. Germline V gene lookup returns CDR1 SGHRS and CDR2 YFSETQ. CDR3 region: CASSLYTSEETQYF. The CDR3 DNA reads TGCGCCAGCAGCCTCTATACTAGCGAAGAGACCCAGTACTTC.

The rearrangement joins TRBV4-2 to TRBJ2-2; 8 nucleotides match TRBD1. CDR1 LGHNA and CDR2 YNFKEQ come from the germline V gene. Trimming at V came to 4 bases and at J to 3 bases, leaving 4 bases not matched to a gene. The CDR3 is made up of 15 amino acids. The CDR3 sequence: CASSPGGPDTGELFF. The CDR3 DNA reads as TGTGCCAGCAGCCCAGGGGGCCCCGACACCGGGGAGCTGTTTTTT.

The chain uses TRBV28 and TRBJ1-3; D might be TRBD1 (5 bases). Germline V CDR1 and CDR2: MDHEN, SYDVKM. The CDR3 totals 15 residues. V was pared by 4 bases and J by 0 bases, with 10 bases between. The CDR3: CASSYRSSSGNTIYF. The CDR3, as DNA: TGTGCCAGCAGTTACAGGTCCAGCTCTGGAAACACCATATATTTT.

The chain combines TRBV9 with TRBJ2-1; 10 bases agree with TRBD2. V trimming: 3 bases; J trimming: 4 bases; junction bases outside the gene matches: 7. CDR1 and CDR2 from the germline V gene are SGDLS and YYNGEE. This CDR3 has 16 amino acids. CDR3 coding DNA: TGTGCCAGCAGCGGGGCTAGCGGGGGCTTGTACAATGAGCAGTTCTTC. Residues: CASSGASGGLYNEQFF.